Below, 23 T cell receptor beta chains from the same sample are listed, as sequenced in a study of brain T cells in children with intractable seizures. The data were produced by immunoSEQ multiplex PCR, yet TCRdb's version contains in-frame clones alone and is incomplete. Among 60,000 to 85,000 clones, about 93% were seen once, and the ten largest hold around 1.6%. This material consisted of peripheral blood, taken at surgery. These receptors came from a boy less than two years old with tuberous sclerosis and intractable seizures.

The CDR3 sequence: CSVVGTGQEKRNIQYF. DNA of the CDR3: TGCAGCGTTGTGGGTACCGGACAGGAGAAACGAAACATTCAGTACTTC. The genes are TRBV29-1 and TRBJ2-4, with 7 bases fitting TRBD1. The CDR3 consists of 16 residues. Germline loops: CDR1 SQVTM, CDR2 ANQGSEA. Unmatched junction bases numbered 15, after V lost 4 bases and J lost 6 bases.

The CDR3, as DNA: TGTGCCAGCAGCGCCGGACGGGACAGGGGAAGGGGGTGGACCGCCAATCAGCCCCAGCATTTT. Protein product: CASSAGRDRGRGWTANQPQHF. This chain joins TRBV6-6 and TRBJ1-5; 10 nucleotides line up with TRBD1. CDR1 MNHNY and CDR2 SVGAGI come from the germline V gene (reference sequence). CDR3 length equals 21 residues. The V segment lost 6 bases and the J segment 3 bases; nucleotides outside the gene matches: 23.

The rearrangement links TRBV30 to TRBJ2-1; D is perhaps TRBD2 (5 bases). V lost 5 bases to trimming and J lost 3 bases, with 11 bases between them. Germline lookup yields CDR1 GTSNPN and CDR2 SVGIG (reference sequence). The CDR3 spans 13 residues. CDR3 DNA: TGTGCCTGGGAGGGATACGGCTACAATGAGCAGTTCTTC. Protein sequence: CAWEGYGYNEQFF.

This rearrangement joins TRBV5-1 to TRBJ1-3; D remains ambiguous. Germline V gene lookup returns CDR1 SGHRS and CDR2 YFSETQ. CDR3 length: 17 amino acids. The V end lost 4 bases, the J end lost 2 bases, and 19 bases lay between the germline ends. The CDR3 sequence is CASSVQPPRTAGNTIYF. CDR3 nucleotides: TGCGCCAGCAGCGTGCAACCCCCGAGGACGGCTGGAAACACCATATATTTT.

The genes are TRBV28 and TRBJ1-1, with D unresolved. The CDR3 spans 14 residues. Germline V gene data show CDR1 as MDHEN and CDR2 as SYDVKM. Trimming shortened V by 6 bases and J by 1 base, and 12 bases separated the two germline ends. DNA of the CDR3: TGTGCCAGCAGCACGGACGGGGAGAACACTGAAGCTTTCTTT. It is translated as CASSTDGENTEAFF.

The rearrangement joins TRBV24-1 to TRBJ2-7; no reliable D call. The CDR3 is 14 residues long. The germline CDR1 and CDR2 sequences are KGHDR and SFDVKD. V was shortened by 2 bases and J by 1 base, with 8 bases between the two germline ends. The CDR3 sequence: CATSDSSKSYEQYF. The CDR3 DNA follows: TGTGCCACCAGTGATTCATCTAAATCCTACGAGCAGTACTTC.

The chain carries TRBV5-1 and TRBJ1-1; D is unresolved. Trimming removed 0 bases from V and 1 base from J, with 7 bases in between. Germline CDR1 and CDR2: SGHRS and YFSETQ. The CDR3 contains 14 residues. CDR3: CASSLGTENTEAFF. The CDR3 DNA sequence: TGCGCCAGCAGCTTGGGGACGGAGAACACTGAAGCTTTCTTT.

The J gene is TRBJ2-7, the V gene TRBV18, with 9 bases lining up with TRBD2. CDR1 and CDR2 (germline): KGHSH, LQKENI. There are 16 residues in the CDR3. J gave up 0 bases and V 1 base, and 4 bases lay outside the gene matches. In nucleotides, the CDR3 is TGTGCCAGCTCACCACTAGCGGGAGTCTACTCCTACGAGCAGTACTTC. Amino acid sequence: CASSPLAGVYSYEQYF.

Of note for this clone: An end of the junction does not agree with germline; a read error may underlie this. V gene TRBV7-9 combines with J gene TRBJ1-1, with D perhaps TRBD1 (6 bases). The CDR3 extends over 15 amino acids. CDR1 is SEHNR, CDR2 FQNEAQ, per germline (reference sequence). The CDR3: CASSLLDSENAEAFF. The CDR3 bases are TGTGCCAGCAGCTTGTTGGACAGCGAGAACGCTGAAGCTTTCTTT.

This clone was recorded once. The chain uses TRBV27 and TRBJ1-2; D possibly corresponds to TRBD1 (5 bases). V shed 5 bases and J shed 2 bases, with 6 bases lying between them. This CDR3 region has 12 residues. Germline CDR1 is MNHEY and CDR2 is SMNVEV (reference sequence). The CDR3 spells CASSGDNYGYTF. In nucleotides, the CDR3 is TGTGCCAGCAGTGGGGACAACTATGGCTACACCTTC.

This clone has a single count. The chain is built from TRBV5-6 and TRBJ1-3; TRBD1 matches at 8 bases. The junction had 8 bases not matched to a gene; V was cut back by 4 bases and J by 2 bases. Germline assignment: CDR1 SGHDT and CDR2 YYEEEE. The CDR3 contains 16 residues. CDR3: CASSPGQVGPGNTIYF. CDR3 in DNA: TGTGCCAGCAGCCCGGGACAGGTGGGGCCTGGAAACACCATATATTTT.

V gene TRBV27 combines with J gene TRBJ1-6, with TRBD1 as a possible D gene (5 bases). V dropped 2 bases and J dropped 9 bases, with 17 bases sitting between them. The CDR3 spans 16 residues. The germline CDR1 and CDR2 sequences are MNHEY and SMNVEV (reference sequence). Here the CDR3 DNA reads TGTGCCAGCAGTTTAACGGCCGGCGGGGGTGGTTCACCCCTCCACTTT. This encodes CASSLTAGGGGSPLHF.

The V gene is TRBV13, the J gene TRBJ1-1; 9 bases align to TRBD1. Germline lookup yields CDR1 PRHDT and CDR2 FYEKMQ (reference sequence). The CDR3 has 15 amino acids. J lost 6 bases, V lost 5 bases, and 10 bases had no gene match. As DNA, the CDR3 is TGTGCCAGCAGCCCTGTGGGGACAGGGCCCGCTGAAGCTTTCTTT. Encoded protein: CASSPVGTGPAEAFF.

The chain employs TRBV11-2 and TRBJ1-6, with D unclear. The V and J ends lost 4 bases and 7 bases respectively, with 11 bases between them. Germline CDR1 reads SGHAT; CDR2 reads FQNNGV. The CDR3 runs to 14 residues. In DNA form, the CDR3 reads TGTGCCAGCAGCTCTGGGGAGCGGAATTCACCCCTCCACTTT. Translating it yields CASSSGERNSPLHF.

The V call is TRBV21-1, the J call TRBJ1-5. TRBV21-1 is classified as a pseudogene. The CDR3 is made up of 20 amino acids. This CDR3 is CASSSQIPTEEENSNQPQHF. The CDR3 region has the DNA TGTGCCAGCAGCTCCCAAATACCCACGGAGGAGGAAAATAGCAATCAGCCCCAGCATTTT.

The chain employs TRBV2 and TRBJ2-1; 8 nucleotides agree with TRBD1. This CDR3 has 16 amino acids. After removal of 4 bases from V and 6 bases from J, the junction contained 11 bases not matched to a gene. Germline loops: CDR1 SNHLY, CDR2 FYNNEI. The CDR3 DNA reads TGTGCCAGCAGTGTCGGCAGGGGGCTAAAGCGCAATGAGCAGTTCTTC. Protein sequence: CASSVGRGLKRNEQFF. Full variable domain (missing parts from reference TRBV2 and TRBJ2-1): EPEVTQTPSHQVTQMGQEVILRCVPISNHLYFYWYRQILGQKVEFLVSFYNNEISEKSEIFDDQFSVERPDGSNFTLKIRSTKLEDSAMYFCASSVGRGLKRNEQFFGPGTRLTVL.

This chain links TRBV4-2 with TRBJ1-2, with TRBD1 matching over 8 bases. The V and J ends lost 4 bases and 3 bases, in that order; junction bases with no gene match: 4. Germline V CDR1 and CDR2: LGHNA, YNFKEQ. The CDR3 has 14 amino acids. The CDR3 nucleotides read TGTGCCAGCAGCCCACCGGGACAGGACTATGGCTACACCTTC. Translation: CASSPPGQDYGYTF.

This clone showed up just once. This chain connects TRBV14 to TRBJ1-2; tentatively, D is TRBD1 (5 bases). Per germline, CDR1 SGHDN and CDR2 FVKESK. V was cut by 4 bases and J by 4 bases, with 19 bases left in between. There are 16 residues in the CDR3. CDR3 sequence: CASSPQVWWGSYGYTF. The CDR3 DNA reads TGTGCCAGCAGCCCGCAGGTGTGGTGGGGGAGCTATGGCTACACCTTC.

The chain uses TRBV7-9 and TRBJ2-1; no definite D call. In germline, CDR1 is SEHNR, CDR2 FQNEAQ (reference sequence). The ends were cut back, 2 bases at V and 6 bases at J, with 2 bases in the middle. The CDR3 extends over 11 amino acids. DNA for the CDR3: TGTGCCAGCAGCTTAAGCAATGAGCAGTTCTTC. This encodes CASSLSNEQFF.

The chain joins TRBV5-1 to TRBJ2-7, with D perhaps assigned TRBD1 or TRBD2 (6 bases each). V was cut by 1 base and J by 3 bases, with 11 bases left in between. The CDR3 extends over 14 amino acids. Germline values: CDR1 SGHRS, CDR2 YFSETQ. The CDR3 DNA sequence: TGCGCCAGCAGCTTGCAAGGGGGGCACTACGAGCAGTACTTC. This encodes CASSLQGGHYEQYF.

The rearrangement uses TRBV27 and TRBJ2-1; 10 bases align to TRBD2. V was pared by 1 base and J by 7 bases, with 10 bases of the junction left unmatched. This CDR3 spans 17 amino acids. Germline lookup yields CDR1 MNHEY and CDR2 SMNVEV (reference sequence). CDR3 loop: CASSLYRTSGMGNEQFF. CDR3 coding DNA: TGTGCCAGCAGTTTATACCGAACTAGCGGGATGGGGAATGAGCAGTTCTTC.

The V call is TRBV20-1, the J call TRBJ2-3; D uncertain. V shed 1 base and J shed 5 bases, with 4 bases lying between them. The CDR3 is made up of 11 amino acids. In germline, CDR1 is DFQATT, CDR2 SNEGSKA (reference sequence). CDR3 coding DNA: TGCAGTGCTAGAGCGGTAGATACGCAGTATTTT. Protein sequence: CSARAVDTQYF.

This sequence joins TRBV4-2 and TRBJ1-1, with D perhaps TRBD1 (5 bases). V lost 7 bases, J lost 7 bases, and 10 bases lay in between. Germline V gene data show CDR1 as LGHNA and CDR2 as YNFKEQ. This CDR3 has 11 residues. The CDR3 DNA follows: TGTGCCAGCAACCGGGGGGGTGAAGCTTTCTTT. Protein product: CASNRGGEAFF.